This T cell receptor (beta chain) was identified during a study of blood T cells in healthy people across ages. Broader study findings: The fall in TCR beta diversity per million T cells was roughly linear with age.

A remark on this clonotype: The target antigen is unknown.

Every participating donor contributed 8.5 to 10 milliliters of peripheral blood through a draw. Germline loops: CDR1 KGHDR, CDR2 SFDVKD. The CDR3 sequence is 14 residues long. Trimming took 3 bases from V and 4 from J, leaving 8 bases between them. Using a J-beta primer mix together with a sample-barcoded 5' primer, a second PCR was run for roughly 7 to 12 cycles. TCRdb fed the 5' RACE reads into MiXCR, producing one record per CDR3 protein. The sample records 700,000 to 800,000 distinct CDR3 sequences, approximately 39% being singletons. V and J are TRBV24-1 and TRBJ2-2; tentatively, D is TRBD1 (5 bases). Sequencing input: blood. The TCR sequence derives from a woman aged 60 to 75 in good health. CDR3 sequence: CATSDARATGELFF. The CDR3 DNA follows: TGTGCCACCAGTGATGCCAGGGCCACCGGGGAGCTGTTTTTT.